This is a list of T cell receptor beta chains from one sample in a study of CD8 T cells in ankylosing spondylitis. TCRdb reprocessed the 5' RACE reads via MiXCR and lists one record per CDR3 protein. The sample carries about 390,000 distinct CDR3 sequences, about 20% recorded once. The sample was blood, either unsorted or a sorted T cell fraction (not recorded which). The source is a male donor with ankylosing spondylitis. Both conserved end residues are part of each CDR3. D genes are given only for firm matches. Not all rows give a size; the values are once, few, many and, for expanded clones, a class.

clone size,J gene,D gene,V gene,CDR3 DNA,CDR3 protein
few,TRBJ2-5,TRBD1,TRBV20-1,TGCAGTGCTACCCGAAGGACAGGGAGGGAGACCCAGTACTTC,CSATRRTGRETQYF
-,TRBJ2-5,-,TRBV18,TGTGCCAGTCGGAGCGGAGAGACCCAGTACTTC,CASRSGETQYF
-,TRBJ2-1,TRBD2,TRBV20-1,TGCAGTGCTGCCCTTATAGCGGGAGGGCCCGAGATGAATGAGCAGTTCTTC,CSAALIAGGPEMNEQFF
-,TRBJ2-2,-,TRBV5-1,TGCGCCAGCAGCTTGTTCCGGGGGAACACCGGGGAGCTGTTTTTT,CASSLFRGNTGELFF
-,TRBJ2-1,TRBD2,TRBV7-2,TGTGCCAGCAGCCCGACTAGCGAGCCCTACAATGAGCAGTTCTTC,CASSPTSEPYNEQFF
few,TRBJ2-1,-,TRBV18,TGTGCCAGCTCACCAAGGCTGACGAGTCGGAACAATGAGCAGTTCTTC,CASSPRLTSRNNEQFF
-,TRBJ1-4,-,TRBV5-8,TGTGCCAGCAGCCACGGGCCCGGCGGGCCTAATGAAAAACTGTTTTTT,CASSHGPGGPNEKLFF
-,TRBJ2-5,TRBD1,TRBV6-1,TGTGCCAGCAGTGCCCACGCCCCGGGACAGGCAGGTCGAGAGACCCAGTACTTC,CASSAHAPGQAGRETQYF
-,TRBJ2-5,TRBD1,TRBV6-1,TGTGCCAGCAGTACAGGGGATGGACAAGAGACCCAGTACTTC,CASSTGDGQETQYF
-,TRBJ2-7,TRBD2,TRBV29-1,TGCAGCGCACGTGTTAGCGGGAGTGCTTCCTACGAGCAGTACTTC,CSARVSGSASYEQYF
many,TRBJ2-1,-,TRBV28,TGTGCCAGCAGTTTAGGGACGTTCGTCGGCAATGAGCAGTTCTTC,CASSLGTFVGNEQFF
few,TRBJ1-1,-,TRBV29-1,TGCAGCGCATCCTTCCGGGGAACTGAAGCTTTCTTT,CSASFRGTEAFF
few,TRBJ2-5,-,TRBV20-1,TGCAGTGCTAGATCCCTAGCGCTGGCGGTGGGGCAGTACTTC,CSARSLALAVGQYF
many,TRBJ2-7,-,TRBV12-3/TRBV12-4,TGTGCCAGCAGTTTCCAAGGGAACGAGCAGTACTTC,CASSFQGNEQYF
-,TRBJ2-7,-,TRBV7-6,TGTGCCAGCAGCTTAGGGCCTTTTGGAGGGGCGGGCGAGCAGTACTTC,CASSLGPFGGAGEQYF
few,TRBJ2-2,TRBD1,TRBV7-3,TGTGCCAGCAGGGGACAGGGGGCGACCGGGGAGCTGTTTTTT,CASRGQGATGELFF
-,TRBJ2-1,TRBD2,TRBV20-1,TGCAGTGTCCAATCCCGACTAGCGGCAAACTACAATGAGCAGTTCTTC,CSVQSRLAANYNEQFF
few,TRBJ2-7,TRBD2,TRBV20-1,TGCAGTGGAGTGATAGCGGGAGGTTACGAGCAGTACTTC,CSGVIAGGYEQYF
-,TRBJ2-5,TRBD2,TRBV5-1,TGCGCCAGCAGCTTGGTTGGCGGGAGGTCGGAGGAGACCCAGTACTTC,CASSLVGGRSEETQYF
many,TRBJ1-4,TRBD1,TRBV2,TGTGCCAGCAACATTAGACAGGGGACGAGTGAAAAACTGTTTTTT,CASNIRQGTSEKLFF
-,TRBJ2-2,TRBD1,TRBV20-1,TGCAGTGCTACGACAGGGGGCGCTCCCGGGGAGCTGTTTTTT,CSATTGGAPGELFF
-,TRBJ2-5,TRBD1,TRBV29-1,TGCAGCGCTCGGGGACAGGGGAGTGAGACCCAGTACTTC,CSARGQGSETQYF
few,TRBJ2-7,-,TRBV6-5,TGTGCCAGCAGTTACTCAGCCCAACCCAGACCCTACGAGCAGTACTTC,CASSYSAQPRPYEQYF
-,TRBJ2-1,-,TRBV5-1,TGCGCCAGCAGCTTGCCGGCGGGCTCCTACAATGAGCAGTTCTTC,CASSLPAGSYNEQFF
few,TRBJ1-1,-,TRBV20-1,TGCAGTGCTTACCCGGGACGGTATGTGAACACTGAAGCTTTCTTT,CSAYPGRYVNTEAFF
once,TRBJ2-2,TRBD2,TRBV6-5,TGTGCCAGCAGTTACCCACTAGCGGGTCCCCAGCTCTCCGGGGAGCTGTTTTTT,CASSYPLAGPQLSGELFF
few,TRBJ2-1,TRBD2,TRBV4-3,TGCGCCAGCAGCCCCAGAGCGGGAGGCTCGTATAGAAATGAGCAGTTCTTC,CASSPRAGGSYRNEQFF
-,TRBJ2-1,TRBD2,TRBV7-2,TGTGCCAGCAGCTTAGCTGGCGGGAGGATCGCCTACAATGAGCAGTTCTTC,CASSLAGGRIAYNEQFF
-,TRBJ2-1,-,TRBV15,TGTGCCACCAGCAGAGATTATGGGACTCACAATGAGCAGTTCTTC,CATSRDYGTHNEQFF
many,TRBJ2-1,-,TRBV7-2,TGTGCCAGCAGCTTAGCAAGGGGATCTTACAATGAGCAGTTCTTC,CASSLARGSYNEQFF
few,TRBJ1-2,-,TRBV29-1,TGCAGCGTTGCACTCGGGGGCTATGGCTACACCTTC,CSVALGGYGYTF
-,TRBJ2-3,-,TRBV20-1,TGCAGTGCTAGCGGGTGGGGGGATACGCAGTATTTT,CSASGWGDTQYF
-,TRBJ2-1,-,TRBV27,TGTGCCAGCACTCGGTCGCCCTCCTACAATGAGCAGTTCTTC,CASTRSPSYNEQFF
-,TRBJ2-5,-,TRBV5-1,TGCGCCAGCAGCTTGGCCGAGGCAGGGTGGGGTCAAGAGACCCAGTACTTC,CASSLAEAGWGQETQYF
few,TRBJ2-3,-,TRBV14,TGTGCCAGCAGCCAAGATCTAGCGGATACGCAGTATTTT,CASSQDLADTQYF
many,TRBJ2-1,TRBD2,TRBV5-1,TGCGCCAGCAGTTTCCTAGCGGGAGTTGGGAATGAGCAGTTCTTC,CASSFLAGVGNEQFF
few,TRBJ2-1,TRBD2,TRBV30,TGTGCCTGGAGTGAAGACTCCGGGACTAGCGGGAGAGTAAATGAGCAGTTCTTC,CAWSEDSGTSGRVNEQFF
many,TRBJ2-1,TRBD2,TRBV4-2,TGTGCCAGCAGCCAAGCGGGACTAGCGGGAGTAGTTGGTGATGAGCAGTTCTTC,CASSQAGLAGVVGDEQFF
-,TRBJ2-2,-,TRBV28,TGTGCCAGCAGTTTTGGGCGCCGTCGACCAGCGGACACCGGGGAGCTGTTTTTT,CASSFGRRRPADTGELFF
few,TRBJ2-5,-,TRBV6-5,TGTGCCAGCAGTTACTCGAGTGGGGGAGAGACCCAGTACTTC,CASSYSSGGETQYF
-,TRBJ2-1,TRBD2,TRBV15,TGTGCCACCAGCAGACGACTAGCGGGATTGAGTGAGCAGTTCTTC,CATSRRLAGLSEQFF
-,TRBJ2-3,-,TRBV6-1,TGTGCCAGCAGGGGGGACCGAAGGAGCACAGATACGCAGTATTTT,CASRGDRRSTDTQYF
-,TRBJ2-5,TRBD1,TRBV7-2,TGTGCCAGCAGCAAACAGGGGGCGTTGGCCAAAGAGACCCAGTACTTC,CASSKQGALAKETQYF
-,TRBJ1-2,-,TRBV7-6,TGTGCCAGCAGCTTAGTGCCAGGAGGCCCCTATGGCTACACCTTC,CASSLVPGGPYGYTF